The 30 T cell receptor beta chains listed next were all sequenced from one sample in a study of regulatory T cells in long-lasting Graves disease. Indicated time point: persistent/refractory GD, antithyroid drugs over 5 years with positive TRAb. PBMC RNA served as the TCR library source. Libraries of TCR beta came from iRepertoire HTBI primers plus Arm-PCR of CDR3 regions. TCRdb processed the multiplex PCR reads anew with MiXCR; each CDR3 protein has one entry. The table records more than 350,000 distinct CDR3 sequences, under 25% of them present only once. The sequenced sample was peripheral blood mononuclear cells (PBMCs), obtained when the disease was refractory, from a patient treated with antithyroid drugs. The receptors come from a female donor with Graves disease.

This chain links TRBV20-1 with TRBJ2-7, with D tentatively TRBD2 (6 bases). Trimming removed 7 bases from V and 2 bases from J, with 21 bases in between. CDR3 length: 15 amino acids. The germline gives CDR1 DFQATT, CDR2 SNEGSKA (reference sequence). CDR3: CSVMRWGEGPYEQYF. In DNA form, the CDR3 reads TGCAGTGTTATGAGGTGGGGGGAAGGACCCTACGAGCAGTACTTC.

The sample holds many counts of this clonotype. The rearrangement joins TRBV11-2 to TRBJ1-1; D gene uncertain. Trimming cost V 5 bases and J 0 bases, with 4 bases left between them. Per germline, CDR1 SGHAT and CDR2 FQNNGV. This CDR3 spans 12 amino acids. The CDR3 DNA sequence: TGTGCCAGCAGCCGAGTGAACACTGAAGCTTTCTTT. Translated, it gives CASSRVNTEAFF.

This clonotype turned up a few times. The chain has TRBV6-2 or TRBV6-3 and TRBJ2-4; D is possibly TRBD1 (6 bases). The J call may be faulty, since TRBJ1-2 better matches the DNA end. Germline V lookup: CDR1 MNHEY, CDR2 SVGEGT. The CDR3 loop spans 15 amino acids. The CDR3 loop is CASSYSTGGGEGYTF. The CDR3, as DNA: TGTGCCAGCAGTTACTCGACGGGGGGCGGTGAGGGCTACACCTTC.

This clonotype was found many times. J is TRBJ2-6 and V is TRBV27; D is uncertain. Germline loops: CDR1 MNHEY, CDR2 SMNVEV (reference sequence). The CDR3 is 14 amino acids. V shed 6 bases and J shed 0 bases, with 6 bases lying between them. CDR3 DNA: TGTGCCAGCAGCCGGAGCTCTGGGGCCAACGTCCTGACTTTC. Its translation is CASSRSSGANVLTF.

This clonotype appeared a few times. The V call is TRBV19, the J call TRBJ2-2; D gene unclear. Germline CDR1 and CDR2: LNHDA and SQIVND (reference sequence). The CDR3 has 15 amino acids. V gave up 5 bases and J gave up 1 base, with 11 bases separating them. For the CDR3, the DNA is TGTGCCAGTAGTGACGTGGGTTTGAACACCGGGGAGCTGTTTTTT. This translates into CASSDVGLNTGELFF.

The chain employs TRBV7-9 and TRBJ2-2, with D unresolved. Germline V gene lookup returns CDR1 SEHNR and CDR2 FQNEAQ (reference sequence). This CDR3 is 11 amino acids long. The CDR3 spells CGSTNTGELFF. For the CDR3, the DNA is TGTGGATCTACGAACACCGGGGAGCTGTTTTTT.

A remark on this clonotype: This clone may be a read error of a much larger clone one base away. This chain connects TRBV6-1 to TRBJ2-7, with D perhaps given as TRBD1 or TRBD2 (5 bases each). V gave up 7 bases and J gave up 1 base, with 23 bases separating them. This CDR3 comprises 17 residues. The germline gives CDR1 MNHNS, CDR2 SASEGT. In nucleotides, the CDR3 is TGTGCCAGCACCCTGGGACCAACCTCCTGTGGTTCCTACGAGCAGTACTTC. As protein: CASTLGPTSCGSYEQYF.

The sample holds many counts of this clonotype. The rearrangement joins TRBV15 to TRBJ1-2; possibly TRBD1 for D (5 bases). Trimming shortened V by 0 bases and J by 3 bases, and 11 bases separated the two germline ends. This CDR3 comprises 15 residues. CDR1 LNHNV and CDR2 YYDKDF come from the germline V gene (reference sequence). The CDR3 DNA follows: TGTGCCACCAGCAGAGATAATACGGGGCACTATGGCTACACCTTC. Translation gives CATSRDNTGHYGYTF.

This clonotype was observed a few times. V gene TRBV7-3 combines with J gene TRBJ2-2; a possible D gene is TRBD1 (5 bases). Looked up from germline, CDR1 is SGHTA and CDR2 is FQGTGA. The CDR3 has 14 amino acids. Trimming left V 4 bases short and J 6 bases short, with 12 bases between. CDR3 sequence (DNA): TGTGCCAGCAGCTCCGCCCCAGGGTCCGGGGAGCTGTTTTTT. It translates to CASSSAPGSGELFF.

This clonotype was detected a few times. The J gene is TRBJ2-7, the V gene TRBV10-3, with TRBD1 matching 9 bases. V trimming: 0 bases; J trimming: 4 bases; junction bases outside the gene matches: 10. The CDR3 totals 17 residues. The V gene's germline CDR1 is ENHRY and CDR2 SYGVKD. Written as DNA, the CDR3 is TGTGCCATCAGTGAGTCGACGGAAACAGGGGGCCGGTACGAGCAGTACTTC. This gives the protein CAISESTETGGRYEQYF.

The chain recombines TRBV4-1 with TRBJ2-7; 8 bases line up with TRBD1. Unmatched junction bases numbered 5, after V lost 2 bases and J lost 2 bases. Germline assignment: CDR1 MGHRA and CDR2 YSYEKL. This CDR3 has 15 amino acids. The CDR3: CASSQTGTGTYEQYF. CDR3 nucleotides: TGCGCCAGCAGCCAAACCGGGACAGGAACCTACGAGCAGTACTTC.

This clonotype was seen only once. The V gene is TRBV6-1, the J gene TRBJ1-1; D uncertain. The CDR3 runs 12 residues. The germline gives CDR1 MNHNS, CDR2 SASEGT. The V gene lost 7 bases and the J gene lost 7 bases, with 13 bases spanning the gap. DNA for the CDR3: TGTGCCAGCACCGACGGAGTAATTGAAGCTTTCTTT. Its protein is CASTDGVIEAFF.

Concerning this clonotype: A read error may produce the germline difference seen at one junction end. This sequence joins TRBV5-5 and TRBJ1-2; 7 bases map to TRBD1. CDR3 size: 12 residues. CDR1 is SGHKS, CDR2 YYEKEE, per germline (reference sequence). The CDR3 loop is CASSWDRGGYIF. The CDR3 nucleotides read TGTGCCAGCAGCTGGGACAGAGGCGGCTACATCTTC.

This clonotype was observed at least ten times. The rearrangement links TRBV20-1 to TRBJ2-7; 11 bases line up with TRBD2. The J segment lost 5 bases and the V segment lost 5 bases, leaving 8 bases of the junction unmatched. CDR1 and CDR2 (germline): DFQATT, SNEGSKA (reference sequence). The CDR3 is 14 residues long. CDR3 nucleotides: TGCAGTGCTGGAACTAGCGGGAGTACGAACGAGCAGTACTTC. As protein: CSAGTSGSTNEQYF.

This clonotype showed up many times. For the CDR3, the DNA is TGTGCCAGCAGTATCACACAGGGGATCGACTATGGCTACACCTTC. This sequence encodes CASSITQGIDYGYTF. This chain uses TRBV12-3 or TRBV12-4 with TRBJ1-2, with 7 bases identical to TRBD1. The CDR3 is 15 residues long. With V trimmed by 5 bases and J by 3 bases, 9 bases remained unmatched.

The chain couples TRBV5-1 to TRBJ1-6; D not resolved. V lost 0 bases and J 9 bases, leaving 10 bases between the germline ends. The CDR3 has 14 residues. Germline CDR1 is SGHRS and CDR2 is YFSETQ. Written as DNA, the CDR3 is TGCGCCAGCAGCTTGGCCCAGAATTTTTCACCCCTCCACTTT. As protein: CASSLAQNFSPLHF.

A few counts support this clonotype. V gene TRBV18 combines with J gene TRBJ1-1; D remains ambiguous. From germline, CDR1 is KGHSH and CDR2 LQKENI. The CDR3 is made up of 13 amino acids. Trimming cost V 5 bases and J 1 base, with 8 bases left between them. CDR3 in amino acids: CASSDQENTEAFF. The CDR3 bases are TGTGCCAGCTCAGACCAGGAGAACACTGAAGCTTTCTTT.

This clonotype was counted at least ten times. The chain joins TRBV6-1 to TRBJ2-4; 12 bases agree with TRBD2. Trimming cost V 0 bases and J 7 bases; bases outside gene matches: 7. This CDR3 region has 17 residues. Germline V lookup: CDR1 MNHNS, CDR2 SASEGT. CDR3 in amino acids: CASSEAETSGSSNIQYF. CDR3 bases: TGTGCCAGCAGTGAAGCCGAGACTAGCGGGAGTAGTAACATTCAGTACTTC.

This clonotype has only a few counts. The gene calls are TRBV28 and TRBJ2-3; 7 bases are a match to TRBD2. V gave up 6 bases and J gave up 0 bases; unmatched junction bases: 18. Germline V gene lookup returns CDR1 MDHEN and CDR2 SYDVKM. This CDR3 has 19 amino acids. The CDR3 DNA follows: TGTGCCAGCAGCCTGACTGCCCTTAGCGGGTATACTAGCACAGATACGCAGTATTTT. Its protein product is CASSLTALSGYTSTDTQYF.

The rearrangement uses TRBV4-1 and TRBJ2-7; no definite D call. Germline CDR1 MGHRA, CDR2 YSYEKL. This CDR3 region has 13 residues. The V end lost 0 bases, the J end lost 4 bases, and 7 bases lay between the germline ends. This CDR3 is CASSQDRVYEQYF. CDR3 in DNA: TGCGCCAGCAGCCAAGATCGCGTGTACGAGCAGTACTTC.

The chain joins TRBV15 to TRBJ2-7, with 9 bases matching TRBD1. V gave up 4 bases and J gave up 6 bases; unmatched junction bases: 7. This CDR3 has 14 residues. CDR1 is LNHNV, CDR2 YYDKDF, per germline (reference sequence). DNA of the CDR3: TGTGCCACCAGCACTGGGACAGGGCAGTTCGAGCAGTACTTC. Translation gives CATSTGTGQFEQYF.

V and J are TRBV7-9 and TRBJ2-7; D may match TRBD1 or TRBD2 (6 bases each). The V gene's germline CDR1 is SEHNR and CDR2 FQNEAQ (reference sequence). The CDR3 extends over 15 amino acids. V lost 7 bases, J lost 0 bases, and 16 bases lay in between. The CDR3 DNA reads as TGTGCCAGCAATTTGGGGGCGGGACTCTCCTACGAGCAGTACTTC. Translation gives CASNLGAGLSYEQYF.

This chain joins TRBV28 and TRBJ2-3, with 9 bases fitting TRBD2. CDR1 is MDHEN, CDR2 SYDVKM, per germline. This CDR3 contains 13 residues. The V and J ends lost 8 bases and 1 base, in that order; junction bases with no gene match: 1. For the CDR3, the DNA is TGTGCCAGCCGGACTAGCGGCACAGATACGCAGTATTTT. It specifies CASRTSGTDTQYF.

This clonotype came up many times. The chain joins TRBV28 to TRBJ2-3, with TRBD1 matching 12 bases. CDR3 length: 16 residues. Germline V gene data show CDR1 as MDHEN and CDR2 as SYDVKM. After removal of 7 bases from V and 4 bases from J, the junction contained 9 bases not matched to a gene. The DNA for the CDR3 is TGTGCCAGCACCCTGACCGGGACAGGGGGCGCAGATACGCAGTATTTT. Protein product: CASTLTGTGGADTQYF.

This clonotype showed up just a few times. This may arise from a read error, as a much more abundant clone is one base away. The chain employs TRBV29-1 and TRBJ2-2; D is perhaps TRBD1 (5 bases). The CDR3 spans 14 residues. CDR1 is SQVTM and CDR2 is ANQGSEA in the germline V gene. In DNA, the CDR3 is TGCGGCGTTGATGGGGTAAAGGGGACCGGGGAGCTGTTTTTT. The encoded protein is CGVDGVKGTGELFF.

The genes are TRBV9 and TRBJ1-6; 7 nucleotides line up with TRBD1. Trimming cost V 0 bases and J 8 bases; bases outside gene matches: 5. CDR3 size: 15 residues. CDR1 SGDLS and CDR2 YYNGEE come from the germline V gene. CDR3 residues: CASSVGGQGDSPLHF. CDR3 bases: TGTGCCAGCAGCGTAGGGGGTCAGGGGGATTCACCCCTCCACTTT.

Ten or more counts support this clonotype. The chain joins TRBV15 to TRBJ1-6; perhaps TRBD1 as D (6 bases). CDR3 length: 15 amino acids. Germline loops: CDR1 LNHNV, CDR2 YYDKDF (reference sequence). V was cut by 1 base and J by 7 bases, with 11 bases left in between. The CDR3 DNA follows: TGTGCCACCAGCAGAGGAGGGGGTAGGAATTCACCCCTCCACTTT. Its translation is CATSRGGGRNSPLHF.

This chain joins TRBV12-3 or TRBV12-4 and TRBJ2-1; TRBD2 matches at 10 bases. J lost 10 bases, V lost 5 bases, and 11 bases had no gene match. The CDR3 is 15 amino acids. The CDR3 reads CASSHSGRTLGEQFF. CDR3 nucleotide sequence: TGTGCCAGCAGTCATAGCGGGAGGACTCTTGGCGAGCAGTTCTTC.

This clonotype was recorded at least ten times. V gene TRBV10-3 combines with J gene TRBJ2-7; possibly TRBD1 for D (6 bases). CDR3 size: 14 residues. CDR1 ENHRY and CDR2 SYGVKD come from the germline V gene. V shed 6 bases and J shed 2 bases, with 14 bases lying between them. DNA for the CDR3: TGTGCCATCAGCAGGGGATCGACGGCCTACGAGCAGTACTTC. Translating it yields CAISRGSTAYEQYF.

The chain couples TRBV6-1 to TRBJ2-1; no firm D call. CDR1 MNHNS and CDR2 SASEGT come from the germline V gene. Trimming cost V 5 bases and J 7 bases, with 15 bases left between them. The CDR3 consists of 14 residues. This CDR3 reads CASSPNRNRNEQFF. CDR3 in DNA: TGTGCCAGCAGTCCCAACCGCAACAGAAATGAGCAGTTCTTC.